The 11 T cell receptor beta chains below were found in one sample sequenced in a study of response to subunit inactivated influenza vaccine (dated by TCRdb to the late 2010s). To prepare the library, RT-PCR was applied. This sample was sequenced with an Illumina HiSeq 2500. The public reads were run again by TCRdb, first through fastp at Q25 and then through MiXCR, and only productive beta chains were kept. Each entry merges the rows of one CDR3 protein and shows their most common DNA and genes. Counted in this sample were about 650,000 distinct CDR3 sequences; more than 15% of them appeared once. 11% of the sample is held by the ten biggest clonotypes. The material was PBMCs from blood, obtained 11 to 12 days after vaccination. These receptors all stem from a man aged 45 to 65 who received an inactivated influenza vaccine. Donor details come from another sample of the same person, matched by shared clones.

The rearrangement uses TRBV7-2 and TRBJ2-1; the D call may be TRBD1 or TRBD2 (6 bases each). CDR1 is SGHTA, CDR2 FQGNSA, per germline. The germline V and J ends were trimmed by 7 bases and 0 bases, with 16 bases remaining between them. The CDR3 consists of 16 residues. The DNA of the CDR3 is TGTGCCAGCACCGTCAGGGGAGGTGCCTCCTACAATGAGCAGTTCTTC. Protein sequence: CASTVRGGASYNEQFF. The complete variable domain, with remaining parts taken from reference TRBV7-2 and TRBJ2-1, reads GAGVSQSPSNKVTEKGKDVELRCDPISGHTALYWYRQSLGQGLEFLIYFQGNSAPDKSGLPSDRFSAERTGGSVSTLTIQRTQQEDSAVYLCASTVRGGASYNEQFFGPGTRLTVL.

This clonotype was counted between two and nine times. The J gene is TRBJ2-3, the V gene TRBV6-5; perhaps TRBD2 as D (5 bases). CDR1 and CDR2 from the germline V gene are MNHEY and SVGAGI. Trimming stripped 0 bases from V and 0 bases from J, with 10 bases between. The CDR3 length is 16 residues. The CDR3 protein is CASSYSSGISTDTQYF. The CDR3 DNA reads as TGTGCCAGCAGTTACTCGTCGGGGATAAGCACAGATACGCAGTATTTT.

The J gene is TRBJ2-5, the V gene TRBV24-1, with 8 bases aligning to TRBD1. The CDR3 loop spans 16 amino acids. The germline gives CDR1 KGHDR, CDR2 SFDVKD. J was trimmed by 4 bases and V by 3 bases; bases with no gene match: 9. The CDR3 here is CATSDGGQVHPETQYF. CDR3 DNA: TGTGCCACCAGTGATGGGGGACAGGTTCACCCAGAGACCCAGTACTTC.

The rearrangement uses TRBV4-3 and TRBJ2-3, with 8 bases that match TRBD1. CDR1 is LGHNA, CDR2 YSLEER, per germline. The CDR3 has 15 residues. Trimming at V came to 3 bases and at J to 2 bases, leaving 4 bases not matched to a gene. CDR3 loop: CASSQDRDNTDTQYF. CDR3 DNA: TGCGCCAGCAGCCAGGACAGGGACAACACAGATACGCAGTATTTT.

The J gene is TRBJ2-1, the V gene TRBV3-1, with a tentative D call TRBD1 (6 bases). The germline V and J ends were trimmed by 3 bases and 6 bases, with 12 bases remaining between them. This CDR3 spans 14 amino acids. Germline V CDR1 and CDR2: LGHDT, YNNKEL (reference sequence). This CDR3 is CASSHSGVRNEQFF. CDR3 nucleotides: TGTGCCAGCAGCCATTCAGGGGTACGCAATGAGCAGTTCTTC.

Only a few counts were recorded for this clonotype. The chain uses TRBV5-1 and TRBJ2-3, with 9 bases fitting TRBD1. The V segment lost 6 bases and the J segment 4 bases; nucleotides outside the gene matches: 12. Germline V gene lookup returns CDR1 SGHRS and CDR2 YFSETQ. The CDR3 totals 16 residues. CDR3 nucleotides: TGCGCCAGCAAACCCGCCTGGACAGGGGCGGCAGATACGCAGTATTTT. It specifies CASKPAWTGAADTQYF.

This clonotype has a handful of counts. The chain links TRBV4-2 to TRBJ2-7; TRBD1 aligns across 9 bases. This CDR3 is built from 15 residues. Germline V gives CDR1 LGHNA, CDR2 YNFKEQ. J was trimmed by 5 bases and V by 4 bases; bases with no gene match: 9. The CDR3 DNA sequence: TGTGCCAGCAGCCCAATGGACAGGGGCGACAACGAGCAGTACTTC. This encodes CASSPMDRGDNEQYF.

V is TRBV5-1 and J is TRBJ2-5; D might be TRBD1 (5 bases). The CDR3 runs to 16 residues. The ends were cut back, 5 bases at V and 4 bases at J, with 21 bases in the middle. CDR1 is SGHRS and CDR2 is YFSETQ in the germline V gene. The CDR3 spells CASRNGRALVSETQYF. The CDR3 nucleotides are TGCGCCAGCAGGAACGGCAGGGCTTTGGTCTCAGAGACCCAGTACTTC. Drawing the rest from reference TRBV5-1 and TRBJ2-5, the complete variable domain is KAGVTQTPRYLIKTRGQQVTLSCSPISGHRSVSWYQQTPGQGLQFLFEYFSETQRNKGNFPGRFSGRQFSNSRSEMNVSTLELGDSALYLCASRNGRALVSETQYFGPGTRLLVL.

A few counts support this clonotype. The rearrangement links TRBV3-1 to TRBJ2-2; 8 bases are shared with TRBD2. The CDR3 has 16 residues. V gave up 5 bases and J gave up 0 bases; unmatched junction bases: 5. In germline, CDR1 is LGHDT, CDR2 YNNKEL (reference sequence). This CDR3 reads CASSDPGLANTGELFF. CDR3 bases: TGTGCCAGCAGCGATCCGGGACTAGCGAACACCGGGGAGCTGTTTTTT.

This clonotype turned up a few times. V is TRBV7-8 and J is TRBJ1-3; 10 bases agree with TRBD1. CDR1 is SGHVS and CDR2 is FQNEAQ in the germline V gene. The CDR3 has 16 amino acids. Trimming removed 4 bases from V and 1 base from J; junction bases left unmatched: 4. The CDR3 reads CASSWGQGMSGNTIYF. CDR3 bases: TGTGCCAGCAGCTGGGGACAGGGGATGTCTGGAAACACCATATATTTT.

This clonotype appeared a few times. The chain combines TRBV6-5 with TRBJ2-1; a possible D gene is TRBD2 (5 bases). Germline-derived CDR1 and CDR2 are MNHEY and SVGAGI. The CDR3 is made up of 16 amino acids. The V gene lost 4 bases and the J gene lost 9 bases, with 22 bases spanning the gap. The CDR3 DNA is TGTGCCAGCAGTTTGTCCGCTAGCACCCACGGCGGTGAGCAGTTCTTC. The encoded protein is CASSLSASTHGGEQFF.